A single sample is the source of the 27 T cell receptor beta chains below, sequenced in a study of CD8 T cells in ankylosing spondylitis. Study findings and constraints: Under 10 highly homologous variants formed a TCR beta motif that appeared characteristic of ankylosing spondylitis blood.

These TCRs' antigens remain unknown. TCRdb itself ran the 5' RACE reads through MiXCR, one entry per CDR3 protein. The table shows some 840,000 distinct CDR3 sequences, with about 10% occurring only once. The sample taken for sequencing was blood, either unsorted or a sorted T cell fraction (not recorded which). These receptors were collected from a male donor with ankylosing spondylitis.

This clonotype was recorded at least ten times. J is TRBJ2-7 and V is TRBV12-3 or TRBV12-4; D is unresolved. CDR3 length: 13 amino acids. Between the trimmed V and J ends, which lost 3 bases and 3 bases, there was a span of 9 bases. The CDR3 region has the DNA TGTGCCAGCAGTTTTACACAGCTCTACGAGCAGTACTTC. It specifies CASSFTQLYEQYF.

The chain uses TRBV4-3 and TRBJ1-4; D is perhaps TRBD1 (6 bases). CDR1 LGHNA and CDR2 YSLEER come from the germline V gene. The CDR3 covers 15 residues. The ends were cut back, 3 bases at V and 7 bases at J, with 15 bases in the middle. CDR3 loop: CASSHQQGWAEKLFF. The CDR3 bases are TGCGCCAGCAGCCACCAACAGGGTTGGGCTGAAAAACTGTTTTTT.

This clonotype was detected a few times. The genes are TRBV20-1 and TRBJ2-3; D gene ambiguous. Germline CDR1 is DFQATT and CDR2 is SNEGSKA (reference sequence). The V gene lost 0 bases and the J gene lost 3 bases, with 7 bases spanning the gap. This CDR3 has 13 residues. The CDR3 coding sequence is TGCAGTGCTAGAGATGGCACAACAGATACGCAGTATTTT. It yields the protein CSARDGTTDTQYF.

This clonotype was seen many times. This chain links TRBV7-2 with TRBJ1-2; maybe TRBD1 (6 bases). Germline lookup yields CDR1 SGHTA and CDR2 FQGNSA. V lost 1 base and J 8 bases, leaving 14 bases between the germline ends. CDR3 length: 14 amino acids. CDR3 in DNA: TGTGCCAGCAGCTTAGATCAGGGGATAGGCGGCTACACCTTC. It yields the protein CASSLDQGIGGYTF.

This clonotype has more than one count but fewer than ten. CDR3 coding DNA: TGCAGCGTTGATTTGGGTTACACTGAAGCTTTCTTT. Translation gives CSVDLGYTEAFF. V and J are TRBV29-1 and TRBJ1-1; no clear D. V dropped 3 bases and J dropped 3 bases, with 8 bases sitting between them. The CDR3 is made up of 12 amino acids. Germline CDR1 is SQVTM and CDR2 is ANQGSEA.

The chain is built from TRBV7-2 and TRBJ1-1; 8 bases line up with TRBD1. V shed 6 bases, J shed 7 bases, and the junction held 7 bases outside the gene matches. Germline V CDR1 and CDR2: SGHTA, FQGNSA. There are 13 residues in the CDR3. The CDR3 region is CASRLGQANEAFF. CDR3 sequence (DNA): TGTGCCAGCAGATTGGGACAGGCAAATGAAGCTTTCTTT.

On this clonotype: A much more abundant neighbour one base away suggests this may be a read error. The J gene is TRBJ2-1, the V gene TRBV29-1, with 12 positions matching TRBD1. The CDR3 covers 19 residues. Germline V gene sequence: CDR1 SQVTM, CDR2 ANQGSEA. The CDR3 nucleotides are TGCAAAGGGACAGGGGGCGGTTTAGGTTCGAATTCTAAATACAATGAGCAGTTCTTC. Translated: CKGTGGGLGSNSKYNEQFF.

CDR3 in DNA: TGCAGTGCTAGCTACCTTCTCCTCGAGACCCAGTACTTC. Translation gives CSASYLLLETQYF. This chain uses TRBV20-1 with TRBJ2-5; no clear D. The CDR3 length is 13 residues. V lost 3 bases and J 5 bases, leaving 13 bases between the germline ends. Germline V gives CDR1 DFQATT, CDR2 SNEGSKA (reference sequence).

This chain uses TRBV18 with TRBJ2-3; D uncertain. This CDR3 is 13 amino acids long. V lost 3 bases to trimming and J lost 4 bases, with 8 bases between them. The V gene's germline CDR1 is KGHSH and CDR2 LQKENI. The CDR3 sequence is CASSPDRSDTQYF. The CDR3 DNA reads as TGTGCCAGCTCACCGGACCGGTCAGATACGCAGTATTTT.

This clonotype was found a few times. J is TRBJ2-7 and V is TRBV20-1; D not certain. This CDR3 has 14 residues. Trimming took 6 bases from V and 0 from J, leaving 15 bases between them. CDR1 and CDR2 from the germline V gene are DFQATT and SNEGSKA (reference sequence). The CDR3 loop reads CSANLYSGSYEQYF. The CDR3 region has the DNA TGCAGTGCCAACCTTTACTCGGGCTCCTACGAGCAGTACTTC.

The chain recombines TRBV4-3 with TRBJ2-1; 7 bases are shared with TRBD1. This CDR3 is 15 amino acids long. J gave up 10 bases and V 1 base, and 10 bases lay outside the gene matches. Germline CDR1 LGHNA, CDR2 YSLEER. The CDR3, as DNA: TGCGCCAGCAGCCAAGGGTCAACAGGGGCCGAGGAGCAGTTCTTC. Translated: CASSQGSTGAEEQFF.

The V and J genes are TRBV13 and TRBJ2-1, with 9 bases aligning to TRBD2. The ends lost 1 base at V and 3 bases at J; junction bases unmatched: 4. In germline, CDR1 is PRHDT, CDR2 FYEKMQ (reference sequence). CDR3 size: 16 residues. The CDR3 loop is CASSLVSGRDYNEQFF. In DNA form, the CDR3 reads TGTGCCAGCAGCTTAGTTAGCGGGAGAGACTACAATGAGCAGTTCTTC.

This chain links TRBV4-2 with TRBJ2-4; tentatively, D is TRBD1 (6 bases). The CDR3 runs to 16 residues. CDR1 is LGHNA and CDR2 is YNFKEQ in the germline V gene. Trimming left V 4 bases short and J 0 bases short, with 13 bases between. The CDR3 region has the DNA TGTGCCAGCAGCCTCACAGGGTCGGTAGCCAAAAACATTCAGTACTTC. This sequence encodes CASSLTGSVAKNIQYF.

The chain links TRBV5-1 to TRBJ2-7; D uncertain. Trimming took off 1 base at V and 2 bases at J, with 7 bases between the two ends. CDR1 SGHRS and CDR2 YFSETQ come from the germline V gene. This CDR3 spans 13 amino acids. In DNA form, the CDR3 reads TGCGCCAGCAGCTTGAATCCAGCCTACGAGCAGTACTTC. Translating it yields CASSLNPAYEQYF.

At least ten counts were recorded for this clonotype. The rearrangement uses TRBV9 and TRBJ1-2, with 7 nucleotides matching TRBD1. The germline CDR1 and CDR2 sequences are SGDLS and YYNGEE. The CDR3 has 15 residues. J lost 4 bases, V lost 4 bases, and 10 bases had no gene match. DNA of the CDR3: TGTGCCAGCAGCTCTCGGACAGGCCCGGGCTATGGCTACACCTTC. It is translated as CASSSRTGPGYGYTF. The entire variable domain, with the rest obtained from reference TRBV9 and TRBJ1-2, is as follows: DSGVTQTPKHLITATGQRVTLRCSPRSGDLSVYWYQQSLDQGLQFLIQYYNGEERAKGNILERFSAQQFPDLHSELNLSSLELGDSALYFCASSSRTGPGYGYTFGSGTRLTVV.

A remark on this clonotype: A read error is possible here, since a much larger clone lies one base away. The chain has TRBV25-1 and TRBJ2-3; D gene ambiguous. Germline V gene sequence: CDR1 MGHDK, CDR2 SYGVNS. V dropped 3 bases and J dropped 2 bases, with 12 bases sitting between them. The length of the CDR3 is 15 residues. The chain's CDR3 is CASSDVGSLTDTQYF. DNA for the CDR3: TGTGCCAGCAGTGACGTCGGGTCCCTCACAGATACGCAGTATTTT.

This clonotype showed up just a few times. V is TRBV2 and J is TRBJ2-1, with D unresolved. Trimming cost V 5 bases and J 4 bases, with 12 bases left between them. The CDR3 length is 14 residues. CDR1 is SNHLY and CDR2 is FYNNEI in the germline V gene. The CDR3 sequence: CASSLMSQYNEQFF. In DNA form, the CDR3 reads TGTGCCAGCAGTCTCATGTCCCAATACAATGAGCAGTTCTTC.

This chain links TRBV11-1 with TRBJ2-2; a weak D match, TRBD2 (6 bases). The germline gives CDR1 SGHAT, CDR2 FQDESV (reference sequence). V was trimmed by 3 bases and J by 2 bases, leaving 13 bases between them. The CDR3 contains 16 residues. CDR3 sequence reads: CASSFAAGHNTGELFF. The CDR3 DNA sequence: TGTGCCAGCAGCTTCGCGGCGGGGCATAACACCGGGGAGCTGTTTTTT.

The table lists this clonotype with a few counts. The V and J genes are TRBV5-1 and TRBJ2-3, with no clear D. Trimming left V 1 base short and J 6 bases short, with 12 bases between. This CDR3 contains 14 residues. CDR1 and CDR2 (germline): SGHRS, YFSETQ. In nucleotides, the CDR3 is TGCGCCAGCAGCTTGAATATGTTGGGGGATACGCAGTATTTT. This gives the protein CASSLNMLGDTQYF. The whole variable domain, filled in from reference TRBV5-1 and TRBJ2-3, reads KAGVTQTPRYLIKTRGQQVTLSCSPISGHRSVSWYQQTPGQGLQFLFEYFSETQRNKGNFPGRFSGRQFSNSRSEMNVSTLELGDSALYLCASSLNMLGDTQYFGPGTRLTVL.

This clonotype was observed a few times. The rearrangement uses TRBV5-1 and TRBJ2-2; D gene uncertain. Germline values: CDR1 SGHRS, CDR2 YFSETQ. The ends were cut back, 2 bases at V and 2 bases at J, with 13 bases in the middle. This CDR3 is built from 16 residues. The CDR3 loop reads CASSFDITHNTGELFF. In nucleotides, the CDR3 is TGCGCCAGCAGCTTCGACATTACTCACAACACCGGGGAGCTGTTTTTT.

This clonotype has only a few counts. This chain links TRBV6-1 with TRBJ1-5; D is possibly TRBD1 (5 bases). The CDR3 loop spans 15 amino acids. Germline V gene data show CDR1 as MNHNS and CDR2 as SASEGT. Trimming shortened V by 10 bases and J by 4 bases, and 20 bases separated the two germline ends. The CDR3 nucleotides are TGTGCCATAAGATACGGGGGGACGGCAAATCAGCCCCAGCATTTT. Protein: CAIRYGGTANQPQHF.

This clonotype was seen only a few times. The rearrangement links TRBV6-5 to TRBJ2-4, with 7 bases aligning to TRBD2. J gave up 8 bases and V 2 bases, and 9 bases lay outside the gene matches. Germline V CDR1 and CDR2: MNHEY, SVGAGI. This CDR3 comprises 15 residues. CDR3 region: CASSYVGGPGYIQYF. The CDR3 nucleotides read TGTGCCAGCAGTTACGTGGGAGGGCCGGGTTACATTCAGTACTTC.

This chain connects TRBV28 to TRBJ1-1; unclear D gene. Per the germline V gene, CDR1 is MDHEN and CDR2 is SYDVKM. V lost 10 bases and J lost 1, with 7 bases in between. CDR3 length: 11 amino acids. The CDR3 sequence is CAIVRNTEAFF. The CDR3 coding sequence is TGTGCCATCGTCAGGAACACTGAAGCTTTCTTT.

This clonotype has more than one count but fewer than ten. The chain recombines TRBV6-6 with TRBJ2-7, with 7 bases lining up with TRBD2. The CDR3 has 13 amino acids. CDR1 and CDR2 (germline): MNHNY, SVGAGI (reference sequence). V was clipped by 6 bases and J by 5 bases; unmatched bases: 7. The CDR3 DNA reads as TGTGCCAGCAGGGGGAGGGCGGTGGACGAGCAGTACTTC. Its translation is CASRGRAVDEQYF.

The chain has TRBV12-3 or TRBV12-4 and TRBJ1-5; D gene ambiguous. Trimming shortened V by 2 bases and J by 7 bases, and 9 bases separated the two germline ends. The CDR3 length is 13 residues. In DNA, the CDR3 is TGTGCCAGCAGTTTAAGTGAAGTACAGCCCCAGCATTTT. The encoded protein is CASSLSEVQPQHF.

The chain employs TRBV5-1 and TRBJ2-7; D not resolved. V was trimmed by 2 bases and J by 3 bases, leaving 15 bases between them. Germline V CDR1 and CDR2: SGHRS, YFSETQ. The CDR3 sequence is 15 residues long. CDR3 coding DNA: TGCGCCAGCAGCTTATTCTCGGGCGGAGTCTACGAGCAGTACTTC. This gives the protein CASSLFSGGVYEQYF.

The chain has TRBV20-1 and TRBJ2-7, with D possibly matching TRBD2 (7 bases). CDR3 length: 11 amino acids. V lost 6 bases to trimming and J lost 6 bases, with 12 bases between them. Germline lookup yields CDR1 DFQATT and CDR2 SNEGSKA (reference sequence). In nucleotides, the CDR3 is TGCAGTGCCGGAAGGGGGGGCGAGCAGTACTTC. This codes for CSAGRGGEQYF.